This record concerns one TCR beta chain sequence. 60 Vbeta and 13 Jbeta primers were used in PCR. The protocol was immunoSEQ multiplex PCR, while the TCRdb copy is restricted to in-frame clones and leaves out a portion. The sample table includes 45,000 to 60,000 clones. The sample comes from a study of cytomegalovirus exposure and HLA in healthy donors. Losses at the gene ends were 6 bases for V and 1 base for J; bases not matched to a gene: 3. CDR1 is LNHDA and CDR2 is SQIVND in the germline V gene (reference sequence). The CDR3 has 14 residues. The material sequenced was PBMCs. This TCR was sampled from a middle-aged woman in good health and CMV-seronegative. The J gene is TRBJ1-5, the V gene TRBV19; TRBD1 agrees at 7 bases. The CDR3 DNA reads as TGTGCCAGTAGGCCGGGACAGAGCAATCAGCCCCAGCATTTT. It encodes CASRPGQSNQPQHF. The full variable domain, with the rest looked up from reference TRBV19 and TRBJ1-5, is DGGITQSPKYLFRKEGQNVTLSCEQNLNHDAMYWYRQDPGQGLRLIYYSQIVNDFQKGDIAEGYSVSREKKESFPLTVTSAQKNPTAFYLCASRPGQSNQPQHFGDGTRLSIL.